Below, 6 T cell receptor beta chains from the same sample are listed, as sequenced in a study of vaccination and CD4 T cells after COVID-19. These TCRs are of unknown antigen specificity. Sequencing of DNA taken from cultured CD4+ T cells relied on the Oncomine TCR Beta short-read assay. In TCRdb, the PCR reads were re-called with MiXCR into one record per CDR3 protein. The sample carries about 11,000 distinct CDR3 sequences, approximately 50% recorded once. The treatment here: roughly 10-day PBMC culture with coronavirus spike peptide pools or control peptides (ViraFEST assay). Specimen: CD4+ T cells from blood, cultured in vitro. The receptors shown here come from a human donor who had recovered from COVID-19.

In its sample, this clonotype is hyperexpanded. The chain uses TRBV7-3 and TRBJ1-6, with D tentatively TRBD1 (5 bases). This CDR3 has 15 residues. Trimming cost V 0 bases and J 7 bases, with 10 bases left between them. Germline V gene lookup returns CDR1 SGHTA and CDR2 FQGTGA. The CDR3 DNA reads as TGTGCCAGCAGCTTAACAGGGGACGGGAATTCACCCCTCCACTTT. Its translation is CASSLTGDGNSPLHF.

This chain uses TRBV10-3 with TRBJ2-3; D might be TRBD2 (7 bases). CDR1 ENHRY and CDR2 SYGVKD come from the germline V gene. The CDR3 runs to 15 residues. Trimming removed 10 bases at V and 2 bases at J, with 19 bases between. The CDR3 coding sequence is TGTGCCACCCGGTCGGGGGGCGGGTCCACAGATACGCAGTATTTT. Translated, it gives CATRSGGGSTDTQYF.

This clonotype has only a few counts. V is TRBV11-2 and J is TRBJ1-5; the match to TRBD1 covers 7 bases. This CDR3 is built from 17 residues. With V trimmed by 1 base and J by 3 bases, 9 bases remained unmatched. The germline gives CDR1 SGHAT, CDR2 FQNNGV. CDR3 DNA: TGTGCCAGCAGCTTAGGGTTACGCGGGACAGACAATCAGCCCCAGCATTTT. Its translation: CASSLGLRGTDNQPQHF.

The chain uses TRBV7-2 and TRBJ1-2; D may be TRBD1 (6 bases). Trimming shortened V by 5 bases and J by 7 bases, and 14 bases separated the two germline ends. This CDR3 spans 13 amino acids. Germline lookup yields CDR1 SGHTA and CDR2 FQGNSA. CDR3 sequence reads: CASSPAGGSGYTF. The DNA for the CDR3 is TGTGCCAGCAGCCCGGCGGGGGGCAGTGGCTACACCTTC.

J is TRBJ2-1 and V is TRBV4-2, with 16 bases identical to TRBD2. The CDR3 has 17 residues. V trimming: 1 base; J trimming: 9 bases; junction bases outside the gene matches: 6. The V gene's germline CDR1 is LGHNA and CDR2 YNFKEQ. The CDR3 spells CASSQVGGLAGGIEQFF. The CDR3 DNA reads TGTGCCAGCAGCCAAGTTGGGGGACTAGCGGGAGGGATTGAGCAGTTCTTC.

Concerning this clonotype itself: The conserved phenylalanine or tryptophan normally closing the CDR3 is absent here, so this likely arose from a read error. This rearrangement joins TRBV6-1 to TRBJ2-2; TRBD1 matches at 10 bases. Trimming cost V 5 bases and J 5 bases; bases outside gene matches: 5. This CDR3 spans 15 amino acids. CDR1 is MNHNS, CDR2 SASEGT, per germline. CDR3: CASSHGQGVTGELFY. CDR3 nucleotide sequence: TGTGCCAGCAGTCATGGACAGGGGGTAACCGGGGAGCTGTTTTAT.